The clone carrying this T cell receptor (beta chain) was seen only a few times. Its specificity is unknown. The junction departs from germline at one end; a sequencing error may be responsible. TCRdb recomputed calls from the 5' RACE reads with MiXCR, one row per CDR3 protein. Of some 5,000 distinct CDR3 sequences listed, over 25% were seen once; the top ten hold more than 25%. As to time point: sample taken at primary tumor resection. Unsorted whole RNA samples from tumor, nontumor lung or frozen PBMC were sequenced. This sample stems from a study of spatial heterogeneity in lung cancer. Study conclusions and caveats: Expanded intratumoral alpha and beta TCR counts tracked tumor mutation counts.

Germline lookup yields CDR1 SGHTA and CDR2 FQGNSA. This CDR3 region has 13 residues. This TCR derives from a female donor with early-stage non-small cell lung cancer. The starting material was lung tumor tissue, obtained at surgery. The chain uses TRBV7-2 and TRBJ1-5; the D is unclear. For the CDR3, the DNA is TGTGCCAGCAGCGTAGCACTCAATCAGCCCCAGCATTTT. This encodes CASSVALNQPQHF.